Listed here are 19 T cell receptor beta chains from one sample, sequenced in a study of blood T cell repertoires in COVID-19. Here immunoSEQ multiplex PCR was the method, and the copy in TCRdb shows in-frame clones only, minus some. This table holds about 86,000 clones, 75% to 90% found once. Material: peripheral blood. Receptors were obtained from a human donor in a cohort sampled during active COVID-19.

The V and J genes are TRBV19 and TRBJ2-2; TRBD2 matches 9 bases. The CDR3 consists of 18 residues. The junction had 14 bases not matched to a gene; V was cut back by 6 bases and J by 3 bases. Germline V CDR1 and CDR2: LNHDA, SQIVND (reference sequence). This chain's CDR3 is CASSRGGGRAPDTGELFF. The DNA for the CDR3 is TGTGCCAGTAGCCGGGGCGGCGGGAGGGCTCCCGACACCGGGGAGCTGTTTTTT.

A word on this clone: Sequence at one end of the junction differs from germline and may be a read error. The same CDR3 is also encoded by other DNA sequences in this sample. The J gene is TRBJ2-5, the V gene TRBV2; 8 nucleotides match TRBD2. The CDR3 runs 16 residues. The germline CDR1 and CDR2 sequences are SNHLY and FYNNEI. The DNA for the CDR3 is TGCGCCAGCATGTTATTCCTCGGACTAGCTGGAGAGACCCAGTACTTC. Protein sequence: CASMLFLGLAGETQYF.

This chain connects TRBV28 to TRBJ2-4; D is possibly TRBD1 (7 bases). The V gene lost 6 bases and the J gene lost 2 bases, with 14 bases spanning the gap. CDR1 MDHEN and CDR2 SYDVKM come from the germline V gene. The CDR3 contains 15 residues. CDR3 sequence: CASSPTGRPKNIQYF. The CDR3 DNA is TGTGCCAGCAGCCCGACAGGGAGGCCCAAAAACATTCAGTACTTC. Full variable domain (remainder filled in from reference TRBV28 and TRBJ2-4): DVKVTQSSRYLVKRTGEKVFLECVQDMDHENMFWYRQDPGLGLRLIYFSYDVKMKEKGDIPEGYSVSREKKERFSLILESASTNQTSMYLCASSPTGRPKNIQYFGAGTRLSVL.

In this sample, this clone turned up a few times. The chain combines TRBV9 with TRBJ1-2, with a tentative D call TRBD1 (5 bases). The germline V and J ends were trimmed by 0 bases and 1 base, with 10 bases remaining between them. Germline lookup yields CDR1 SGDLS and CDR2 YYNGEE. The CDR3 contains 15 residues. As DNA, the CDR3 is TGTGCCAGCAGCGTAGCTCCGACAGTTAACTATGGCTACACCTTC. Encoded protein: CASSVAPTVNYGYTF.

This chain joins TRBV14 and TRBJ1-1; 10 bases agree with TRBD1. CDR1 SGHDN and CDR2 FVKESK come from the germline V gene. This CDR3 region has 13 residues. Germline trimming cut 6 bases from V and 7 bases from J; bases unmatched to any gene: 5. Written as DNA, the CDR3 is TGTGCCAGCAGGCGACAGGGGGCGGGTGAAGCTTTCTTT. Protein: CASRRQGAGEAFF.

The CDR3, as DNA: TGTGCCAGCAGCCGAGGGGAGGGTGCGAACACTGAAGCTTTCTTT. Protein sequence: CASSRGEGANTEAFF. V usage is TRBV7-8 and J usage is TRBJ1-1; a possible D gene is TRBD1 (5 bases). Germline lookup yields CDR1 SGHVS and CDR2 FQNEAQ. Trimming cost V 5 bases and J 1 base, with 14 bases left between them. This CDR3 is built from 15 residues.

Only one count was recorded for this clone. The chain uses TRBV27 and TRBJ2-1; TRBD2 agrees at 7 bases. J lost 2 bases, V lost 8 bases, and 3 bases had no gene match. Per the germline V gene, CDR1 is MNHEY and CDR2 is SMNVEV (reference sequence). The CDR3 has 13 amino acids. The CDR3 here is CASGGGPYNEQFF. CDR3 DNA sequence: TGTGCCAGCGGGGGAGGGCCCTACAATGAGCAGTTCTTC.

The chain combines TRBV3-1 (or the pseudogene TRBV3-2) with TRBJ2-7, with 7 bases lining up with TRBD2. The J segment lost 3 bases and the V segment lost 6 bases, leaving 11 bases of the junction unmatched. This CDR3 comprises 15 residues. Germline V gene sequence: CDR1 LGHDT, CDR2 YNNKEL (reference sequence). CDR3 loop: CASRGEGQTLYEQYF. The CDR3 region has the DNA TGTGCCAGCAGGGGGGAGGGCCAAACACTCTACGAGCAGTACTTC.

This chain uses TRBV2 with TRBJ1-4; D not certain. Trimming removed 2 bases from V and 6 bases from J, with 7 bases in between. The germline CDR1 and CDR2 sequences are SNHLY and FYNNEI. There are 13 residues in the CDR3. As DNA, the CDR3 is TGTGCCAGCAGTGAATTCCGGGATGAAAAACTGTTTTTT. It specifies CASSEFRDEKLFF.

J is TRBJ1-6 and V is TRBV15, with no clear D. Germline assignment: CDR1 LNHNV and CDR2 YYDKDF (reference sequence). This CDR3 spans 14 amino acids. Trimming shortened V by 0 bases and J by 5 bases, and 5 bases separated the two germline ends. The CDR3 region is CATSRDTDNSPLHF. CDR3 nucleotide sequence: TGTGCCACCAGCAGAGATACAGATAATTCACCCCTCCACTTT. Based on the CDR3 plus reference TRBV15 and TRBJ1-6, the full variable domain is DAMVIQNPRYQVTQFGKPVTLSCSQTLNHNVMYWYQQKSSQAPKLLFHYYDKDFNNEADTPDNFQSRRPNTSFCFLDIRSPGLGDTAMYLCATSRDTDNSPLHFGNGTRLTVT.

This clone was seen only once. The rearrangement uses TRBV9 and TRBJ2-7; TRBD2 matches at 8 bases. The CDR3 extends over 16 amino acids. In germline, CDR1 is SGDLS, CDR2 YYNGEE. J gave up 7 bases and V 1 base, and 13 bases lay outside the gene matches. CDR3 residues: CASSVSPGTRTIEQYF. In DNA, the CDR3 is TGTGCCAGCAGCGTAAGCCCCGGGACTAGGACGATTGAGCAGTACTTC. Full variable domain (outside the CDR3, taken from reference TRBV9 and TRBJ2-7): DSGVTQTPKHLITATGQRVTLRCSPRSGDLSVYWYQQSLDQGLQFLIQYYNGEERAKGNILERFSAQQFPDLHSELNLSSLELGDSALYFCASSVSPGTRTIEQYFGPGTRLTVT.

The chain links TRBV5-1 to TRBJ1-6; D ambiguous. Per germline, CDR1 SGHRS and CDR2 YFSETQ. Between the trimmed V and J ends, which lost 0 bases and 5 bases, there was a span of 6 bases. This CDR3 region has 14 residues. CDR3 region: CASSLAGDNSPLHF. The CDR3 coding sequence is TGCGCCAGCAGCTTGGCCGGAGATAATTCACCCCTCCACTTT. Combining the CDR3 with reference TRBV5-1 and TRBJ1-6 gives the whole variable domain KAGVTQTPRYLIKTRGQQVTLSCSPISGHRSVSWYQQTPGQGLQFLFEYFSETQRNKGNFPGRFSGRQFSNSRSEMNVSTLELGDSALYLCASSLAGDNSPLHFGNGTRLTVT.

This clone has only a few counts. The chain has TRBV10-3 and TRBJ1-5, with D hard to call. V was cut by 2 bases and J by 3 bases, with 11 bases left in between. Germline loops: CDR1 ENHRY, CDR2 SYGVKD. This CDR3 has 15 amino acids. The CDR3 bases are TGTGCCATCAGTGAGGGGCAGGTGTTCAATCAGCCCCAGCATTTT. Amino acids: CAISEGQVFNQPQHF.

The rearrangement uses TRBV28 and TRBJ2-6; possibly TRBD2 for D (7 bases). The CDR3 totals 15 residues. Germline assignment: CDR1 MDHEN and CDR2 SYDVKM. V was trimmed by 8 bases and J by 8 bases, leaving 19 bases between them. CDR3 protein: CASQRGGGVSNVLTF. CDR3 DNA: TGTGCCAGCCAGAGGGGGGGCGGAGTGTCCAACGTCCTGACTTTC. Combining the CDR3 with reference TRBV28 and TRBJ2-6 gives the whole variable domain DVKVTQSSRYLVKRTGEKVFLECVQDMDHENMFWYRQDPGLGLRLIYFSYDVKMKEKGDIPEGYSVSREKKERFSLILESASTNQTSMYLCASQRGGGVSNVLTFGAGSRLTVL.

The chain employs TRBV10-3 and TRBJ1-1; TRBD1 is a possible D gene (5 bases). There are 11 residues in the CDR3. The ends were cut back, 7 bases at V and 8 bases at J, with 11 bases in the middle. The V gene's germline CDR1 is ENHRY and CDR2 SYGVKD. In nucleotides, the CDR3 is TGTGCCATCAAAGGGCAGGGCGAAGCTTTCTTT. This encodes CAIKGQGEAFF.

The genes are TRBV3-1 (or the pseudogene TRBV3-2) and TRBJ1-1; 7 bases fit TRBD1. CDR1 LGHDT and CDR2 YNNKEL come from the germline V gene (reference sequence). This CDR3 contains 15 residues. V was clipped by 4 bases and J by 5 bases; unmatched bases: 10. The CDR3 DNA is TGTGCCAGCAGCCTTACATACGACAGGGTAACTGAAGCTTTCTTT. Translated: CASSLTYDRVTEAFF.

The gene calls are TRBV19 and TRBJ1-5; D is undetermined. The CDR3 consists of 16 residues. Germline V gene sequence: CDR1 LNHDA, CDR2 SQIVND (reference sequence). Trimming left V 6 bases short and J 3 bases short, with 18 bases between. CDR3 bases: TGTGCCAGTAGCCCTCCGTGGAGGTGGAACAATCAGCCCCAGCATTTT. It translates to CASSPPWRWNNQPQHF.

The chain uses TRBV4-1 and TRBJ1-1; D not certain. The CDR3 is 17 residues long. Between the trimmed V and J ends, which lost 2 bases and 3 bases, there was a span of 19 bases. Germline V gene lookup returns CDR1 MGHRA and CDR2 YSYEKL. CDR3: CASSQFSGSSSDTEAFF. The CDR3 DNA follows: TGCGCCAGCAGCCAATTTTCCGGGAGCAGTAGTGACACTGAAGCTTTCTTT.

CDR3 region: CAWSLAGNIQYF. In nucleotides, the CDR3 is TGTGCCTGGAGTCTAGCTGGGAACATTCAGTACTTC. The chain combines TRBV30 with TRBJ2-4; D may be TRBD2 (5 bases). Deletions cut 2 bases from V and 7 bases from J, with 9 bases between. Germline V gene sequence: CDR1 GTSNPN, CDR2 SVGIG (reference sequence). The CDR3 is 12 residues long. The full variable domain, its missing parts supplied by reference TRBV30 and TRBJ2-4, is SQTIHQWPATLVQPVGSPLSLECTVEGTSNPNLYWYRQAAGRGLQLLFYSVGIGQISSEVPQNLSASRPQDRQFILSSKKLLLSDSGFYLCAWSLAGNIQYFGAGTRLSVL.